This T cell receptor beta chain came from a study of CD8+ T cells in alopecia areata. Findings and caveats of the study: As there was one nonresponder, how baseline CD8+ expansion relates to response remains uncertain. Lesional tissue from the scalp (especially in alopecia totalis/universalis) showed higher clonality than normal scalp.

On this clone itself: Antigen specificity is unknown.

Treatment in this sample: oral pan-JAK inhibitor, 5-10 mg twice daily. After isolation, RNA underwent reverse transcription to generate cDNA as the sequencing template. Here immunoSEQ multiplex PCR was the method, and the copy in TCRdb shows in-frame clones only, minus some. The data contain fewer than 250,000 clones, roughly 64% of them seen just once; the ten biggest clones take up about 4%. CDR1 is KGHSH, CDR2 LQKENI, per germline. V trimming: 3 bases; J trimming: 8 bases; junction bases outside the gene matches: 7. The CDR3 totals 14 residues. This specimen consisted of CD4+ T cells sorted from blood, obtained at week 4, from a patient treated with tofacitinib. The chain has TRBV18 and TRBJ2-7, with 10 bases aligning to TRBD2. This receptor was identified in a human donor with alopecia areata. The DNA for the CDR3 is TGTGCCAGCTCACCGCCTAGCGGGGGCGGCCAGCAGTACTTC. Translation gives CASSPPSGGGQQYF.